This TCR beta chain was recorded in a study of blood T cell repertoires in COVID-19. Study details: T cells, B-cell-depleted T cells, or PBMCs supplied cDNA or gDNA.

Trimming removed 6 bases at V and 2 bases at J, with 8 bases between. This CDR3 region has 12 residues. Original data processing: It was from reference gene primer amplification that nucleated cell counts were estimated. Repertoires were generated with immunoSEQ multiplex PCR, while TCRdb's copy carries only in-frame clones and drops some. The V and J calls and clone size are taken from that table; D and trimming were inferred from the DNA. The data contain approximately 150,000 clones, about 87% of them singletons. The J gene is TRBJ2-7, the V gene TRBV12-3 or TRBV12-4, with D uncertain. The source of this sequence is a man older than 75 with acute or convalescent COVID-19. The sequenced material came from peripheral blood. Here the CDR3 DNA reads TGTGCCAGCAGGACTGACGCCTACGAGCAGTACTTC. Its protein is CASRTDAYEQYF.